This TCR beta chain is drawn from a study of control samples from healthy donors and cancer patients. Repertoires were generated with immunoSEQ multiplex PCR, while TCRdb's copy carries only in-frame clones and drops some. Among 110,000 to 150,000 clones listed, around 94% were seen once. This clonotype originated in a man between 35 and 55 years old in good health. Material for sequencing was blood.

The CDR3: CASSPSGSSYNEQFF. DNA for the CDR3: TGTGCCAGCAGCCCTAGCGGCAGCTCCTACAATGAGCAGTTCTTC. V usage is TRBV7-8 and J usage is TRBJ2-1; 7 bases are shared with TRBD2. The CDR3 sequence is 15 residues long. Per the germline V gene, CDR1 is SGHVS and CDR2 is FQNEAQ. Trimming took 5 bases from V and 0 from J; bases not matched to a gene: 4. Using reference TRBV7-8 and TRBJ2-1 for the parts outside the CDR3, the full variable domain is GAGVSQSPRYKVAKRGQDVALRCDPISGHVSLFWYQQALGQGPEFLTYFQNEAQLDKSGLPSDRFFAERPEGSVSTLKIQRTQQEDSAVYLCASSPSGSSYNEQFFGPGTRLTVL.